The present T cell receptor beta chain was sequenced within a study of blood T cell repertoires in COVID-19. Participant reports of clinical history set cohort assignment. TCRdb's table, derived via immunoSEQ multiplex PCR, lists solely in-frame clones and lacks some. The table lists hundreds of thousands of clones, 88% of them singletons, with 2% to 2.5% in the top ten. This clone was detected once. The material sequenced was PBMCs or T cells enriched from blood (not recorded which). The clonotype comes from a woman aged 55-69 years in a cohort exposed to, infected with or recovered from COVID-19 (not recorded which).

CDR3 in amino acids: CASTGTSGTYEQYF. The CDR3 DNA is TGTGCCAGCACCGGGACTAGCGGAACCTACGAGCAGTACTTC. The chain recombines TRBV6-6 with TRBJ2-7; 11 bases match TRBD2. The CDR3 consists of 14 residues. J gave up 2 bases and V 7 bases, and 4 bases lay outside the gene matches. CDR1 is MNHNY, CDR2 SVGAGI, per germline (reference sequence).